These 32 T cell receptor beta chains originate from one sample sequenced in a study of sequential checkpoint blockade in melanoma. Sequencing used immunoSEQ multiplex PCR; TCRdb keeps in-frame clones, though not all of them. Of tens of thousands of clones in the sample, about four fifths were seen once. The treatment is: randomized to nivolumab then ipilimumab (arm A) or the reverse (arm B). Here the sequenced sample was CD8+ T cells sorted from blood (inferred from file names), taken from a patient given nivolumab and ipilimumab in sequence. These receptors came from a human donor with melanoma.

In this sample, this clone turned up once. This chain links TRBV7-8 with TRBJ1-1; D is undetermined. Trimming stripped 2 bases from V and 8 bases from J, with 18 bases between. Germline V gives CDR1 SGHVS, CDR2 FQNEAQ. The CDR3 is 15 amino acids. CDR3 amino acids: CASSLILPLQHEAFF. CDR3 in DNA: TGTGCCAGCAGCTTAATTCTACCGTTACAGCACGAAGCTTTCTTT.

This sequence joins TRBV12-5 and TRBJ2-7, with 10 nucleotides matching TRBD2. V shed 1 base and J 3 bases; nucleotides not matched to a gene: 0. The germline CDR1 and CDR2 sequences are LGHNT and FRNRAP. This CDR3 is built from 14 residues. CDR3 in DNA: TGTGCTAGTGGTTTGGGACTAGCGGGCTACGAGCAGTACTTC. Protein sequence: CASGLGLAGYEQYF.

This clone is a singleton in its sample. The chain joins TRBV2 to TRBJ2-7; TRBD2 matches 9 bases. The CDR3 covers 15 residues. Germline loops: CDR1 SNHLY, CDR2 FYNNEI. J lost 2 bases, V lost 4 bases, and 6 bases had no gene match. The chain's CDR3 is CASSVFAGGAYEQYF. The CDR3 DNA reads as TGTGCCAGCAGTGTGTTCGCGGGAGGGGCCTACGAGCAGTACTTC.

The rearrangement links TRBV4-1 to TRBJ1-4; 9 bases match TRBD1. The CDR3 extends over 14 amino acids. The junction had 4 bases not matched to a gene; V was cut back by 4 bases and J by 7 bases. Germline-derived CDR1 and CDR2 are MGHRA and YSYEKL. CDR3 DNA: TGCGCCAGCAGCCTGGACAGGGGCGTTGAAAAACTGTTTTTT. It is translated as CASSLDRGVEKLFF.

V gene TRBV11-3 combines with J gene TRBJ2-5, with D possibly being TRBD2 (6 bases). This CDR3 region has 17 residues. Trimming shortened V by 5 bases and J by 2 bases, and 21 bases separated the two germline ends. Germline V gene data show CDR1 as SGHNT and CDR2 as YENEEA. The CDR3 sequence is CASSPGLADPLQETQYF. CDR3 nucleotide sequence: TGTGCCAGCAGCCCGGGACTCGCCGACCCACTTCAAGAGACCCAGTACTTC.

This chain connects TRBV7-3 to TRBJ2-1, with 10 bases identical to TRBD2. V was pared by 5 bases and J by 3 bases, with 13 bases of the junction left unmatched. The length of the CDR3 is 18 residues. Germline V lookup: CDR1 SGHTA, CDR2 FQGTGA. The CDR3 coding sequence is TGTGCCAGCAGCCCCACATCCCTCCGGACTAGCGGCTACAATGAGCAGTTCTTC. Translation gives CASSPTSLRTSGYNEQFF.

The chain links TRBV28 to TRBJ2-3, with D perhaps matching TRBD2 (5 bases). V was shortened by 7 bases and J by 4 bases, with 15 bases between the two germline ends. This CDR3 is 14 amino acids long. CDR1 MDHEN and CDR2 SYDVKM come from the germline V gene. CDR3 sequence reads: CASTPAGLADTQYF. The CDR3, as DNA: TGTGCCAGCACTCCCGCGGGTCTGGCAGATACGCAGTATTTT.

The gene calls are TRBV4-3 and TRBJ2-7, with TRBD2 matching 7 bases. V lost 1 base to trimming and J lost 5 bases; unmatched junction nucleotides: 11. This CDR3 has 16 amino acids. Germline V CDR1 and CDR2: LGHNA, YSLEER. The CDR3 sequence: CASSQGGEGRKNEQYF. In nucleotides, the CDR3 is TGCGCCAGCAGCCAAGGAGGGGAGGGGCGGAAGAACGAGCAGTACTTC.

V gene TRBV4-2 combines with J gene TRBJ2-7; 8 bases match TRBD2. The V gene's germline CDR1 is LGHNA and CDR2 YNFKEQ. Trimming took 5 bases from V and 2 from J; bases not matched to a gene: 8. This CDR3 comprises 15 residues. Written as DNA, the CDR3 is TGTGCCAGCAGCTACAATAGCGGGAATCCCTACGAGCAGTACTTC. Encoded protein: CASSYNSGNPYEQYF.

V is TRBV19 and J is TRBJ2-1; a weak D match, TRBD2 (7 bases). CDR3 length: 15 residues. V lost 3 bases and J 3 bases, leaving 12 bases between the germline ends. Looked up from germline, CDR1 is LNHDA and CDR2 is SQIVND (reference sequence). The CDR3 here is CASSIGGLFYNEQFF. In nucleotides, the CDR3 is TGTGCCAGTAGTATCGGGGGGCTTTTCTACAATGAGCAGTTCTTC. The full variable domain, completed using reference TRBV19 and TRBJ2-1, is DGGITQSPKYLFRKEGQNVTLSCEQNLNHDAMYWYRQDPGQGLRLIYYSQIVNDFQKGDIAEGYSVSREKKESFPLTVTSAQKNPTAFYLCASSIGGLFYNEQFFGPGTRLTVL.

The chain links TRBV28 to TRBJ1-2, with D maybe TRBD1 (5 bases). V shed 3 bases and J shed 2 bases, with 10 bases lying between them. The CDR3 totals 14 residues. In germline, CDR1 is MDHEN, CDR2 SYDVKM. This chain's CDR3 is CASSFDSRNYGYTF. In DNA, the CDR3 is TGTGCCAGCAGTTTCGACAGCCGAAACTATGGCTACACCTTC.

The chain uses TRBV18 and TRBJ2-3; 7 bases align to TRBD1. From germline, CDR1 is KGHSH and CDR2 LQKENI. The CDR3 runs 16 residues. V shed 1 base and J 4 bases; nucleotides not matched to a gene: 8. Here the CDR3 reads CASSPQQGLFADTQYF. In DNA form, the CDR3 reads TGTGCCAGCTCACCACAACAGGGGCTGTTTGCAGATACGCAGTATTTT.

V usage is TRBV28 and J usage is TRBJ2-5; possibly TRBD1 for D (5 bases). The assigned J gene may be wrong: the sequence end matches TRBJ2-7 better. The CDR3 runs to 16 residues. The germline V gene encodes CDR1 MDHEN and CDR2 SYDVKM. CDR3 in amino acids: CASSSPSWGPHYEQYF. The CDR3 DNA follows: TGTGCCAGCAGTTCCCCCTCTTGGGGCCCCCACTACGAGCAGTACTTC.

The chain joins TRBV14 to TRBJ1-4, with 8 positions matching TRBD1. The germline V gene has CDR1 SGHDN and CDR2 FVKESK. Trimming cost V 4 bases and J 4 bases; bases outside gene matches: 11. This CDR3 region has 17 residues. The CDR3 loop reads CASSRVHLQGVNEKLFF. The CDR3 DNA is TGTGCCAGCAGCCGCGTACACCTACAGGGGGTTAATGAAAAACTGTTTTTT. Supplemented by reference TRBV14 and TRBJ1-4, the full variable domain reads EAGVTQFPSHSVIEKGQTVTLRCDPISGHDNLYWYRRVMGKEIKFLLHFVKESKQDESGMPNNRFLAERTGGTYSTLKVQPAELEDSGVYFCASSRVHLQGVNEKLFFGSGTQLSVL.

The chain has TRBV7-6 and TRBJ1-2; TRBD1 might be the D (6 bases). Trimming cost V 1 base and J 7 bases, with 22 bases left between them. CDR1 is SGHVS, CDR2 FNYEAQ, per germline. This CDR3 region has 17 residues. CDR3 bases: TGTGCCAGCAGCTTAGGGGCCCAGCCTATCCAAGGGGGTGGCTACACCTTC. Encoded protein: CASSLGAQPIQGGGYTF.

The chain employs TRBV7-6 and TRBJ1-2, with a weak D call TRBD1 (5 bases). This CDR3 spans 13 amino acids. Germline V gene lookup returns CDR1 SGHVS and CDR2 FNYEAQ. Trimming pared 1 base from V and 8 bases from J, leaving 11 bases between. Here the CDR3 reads CASSLEGLGGYTF. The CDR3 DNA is TGTGCCAGCAGCTTAGAGGGGTTAGGGGGCTACACCTTC.

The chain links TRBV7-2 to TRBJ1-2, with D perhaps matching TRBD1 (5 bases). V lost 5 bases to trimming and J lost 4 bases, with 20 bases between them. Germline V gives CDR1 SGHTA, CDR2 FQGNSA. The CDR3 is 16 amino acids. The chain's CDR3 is CASSPTVGGYTYGYTF. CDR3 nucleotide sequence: TGTGCCAGCAGCCCCACCGTGGGGGGGTATACCTATGGCTACACCTTC.

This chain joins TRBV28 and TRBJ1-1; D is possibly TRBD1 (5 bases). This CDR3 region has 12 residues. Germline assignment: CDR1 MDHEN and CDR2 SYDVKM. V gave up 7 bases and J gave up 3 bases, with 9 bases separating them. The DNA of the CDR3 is TGTGCCAGCAAGCGGGGGGACACTGAAGCTTTCTTT. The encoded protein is CASKRGDTEAFF.

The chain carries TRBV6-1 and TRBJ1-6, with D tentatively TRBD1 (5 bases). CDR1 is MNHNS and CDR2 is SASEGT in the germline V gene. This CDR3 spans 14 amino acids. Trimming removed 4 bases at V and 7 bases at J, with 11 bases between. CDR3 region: CASSAGAGNSPLHF. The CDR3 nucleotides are TGTGCCAGCAGTGCTGGGGCGGGAAATTCACCCCTCCACTTT.

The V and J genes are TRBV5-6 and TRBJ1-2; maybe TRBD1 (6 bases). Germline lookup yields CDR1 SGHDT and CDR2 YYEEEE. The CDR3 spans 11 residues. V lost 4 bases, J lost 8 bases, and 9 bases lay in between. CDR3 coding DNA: TGTGCCAGCAGCCGGGGGGCGGGCTACACCTTC. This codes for CASSRGAGYTF.

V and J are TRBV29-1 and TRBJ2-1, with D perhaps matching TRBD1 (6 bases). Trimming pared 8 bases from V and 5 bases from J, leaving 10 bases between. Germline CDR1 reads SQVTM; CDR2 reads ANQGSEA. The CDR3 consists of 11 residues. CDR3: CSIDRHNEQFF. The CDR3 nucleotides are TGCAGCATAGACAGGCACAATGAGCAGTTCTTC.

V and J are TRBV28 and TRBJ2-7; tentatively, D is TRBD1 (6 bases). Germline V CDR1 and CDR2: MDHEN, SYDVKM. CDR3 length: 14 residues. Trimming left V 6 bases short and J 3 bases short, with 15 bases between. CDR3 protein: CASRPRGRGYEQYF. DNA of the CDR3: TGTGCCAGCAGACCCCGGGGCAGGGGCTACGAGCAGTACTTC.

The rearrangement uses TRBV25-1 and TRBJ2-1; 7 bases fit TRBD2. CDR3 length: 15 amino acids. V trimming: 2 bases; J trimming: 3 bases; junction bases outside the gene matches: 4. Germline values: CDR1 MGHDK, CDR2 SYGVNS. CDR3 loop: CASSELGTNYNEQFF. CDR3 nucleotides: TGTGCCAGCAGTGAACTTGGGACTAACTACAATGAGCAGTTCTTC. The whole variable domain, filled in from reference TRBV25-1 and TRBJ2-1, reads EADIYQTPRYLVIGTGKKITLECSQTMGHDKMYWYQQDPGMELHLIHYSYGVNSTEKGDLSSESTVSRIRTEHFPLTLESARPSHTSQYLCASSELGTNYNEQFFGPGTRLTVL.

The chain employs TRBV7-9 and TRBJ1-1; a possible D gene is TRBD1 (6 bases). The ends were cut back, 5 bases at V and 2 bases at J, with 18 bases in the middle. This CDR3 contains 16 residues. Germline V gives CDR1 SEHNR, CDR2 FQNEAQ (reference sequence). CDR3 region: CASSLPGEGVNTEAFF. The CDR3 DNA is TGTGCCAGCAGCCTCCCCGGAGAGGGGGTAAACACTGAAGCTTTCTTT.

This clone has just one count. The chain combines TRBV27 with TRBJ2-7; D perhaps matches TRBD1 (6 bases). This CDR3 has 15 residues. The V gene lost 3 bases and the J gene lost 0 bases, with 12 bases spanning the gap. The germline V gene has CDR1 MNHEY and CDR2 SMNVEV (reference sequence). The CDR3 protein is CASSLGPGVSYEQYF. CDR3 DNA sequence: TGTGCCAGCAGTTTGGGGCCAGGGGTCTCCTACGAGCAGTACTTC.

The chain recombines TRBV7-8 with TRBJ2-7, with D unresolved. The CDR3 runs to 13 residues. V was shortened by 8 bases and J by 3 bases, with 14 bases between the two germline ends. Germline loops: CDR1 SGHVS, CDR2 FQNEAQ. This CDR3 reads CASSLPGDYEQYF. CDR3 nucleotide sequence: TGTGCCAGCTCCCTCCCCGGAGACTACGAGCAGTACTTC.

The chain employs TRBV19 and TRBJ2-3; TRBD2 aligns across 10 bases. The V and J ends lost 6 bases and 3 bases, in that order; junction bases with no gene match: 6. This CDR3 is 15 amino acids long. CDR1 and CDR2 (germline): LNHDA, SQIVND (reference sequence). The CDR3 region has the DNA TGTGCCAGTAGGTGGCTAGCGGGGGCAACAGATACGCAGTATTTT. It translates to CASRWLAGATDTQYF.

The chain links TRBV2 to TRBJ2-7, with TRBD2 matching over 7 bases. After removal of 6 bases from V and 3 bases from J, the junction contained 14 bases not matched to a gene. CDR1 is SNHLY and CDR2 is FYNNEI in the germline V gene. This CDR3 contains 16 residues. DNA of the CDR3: TGTGCCAGCAGGGACACGCCGGGGACTAAAATCTACGAGCAGTACTTC. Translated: CASRDTPGTKIYEQYF. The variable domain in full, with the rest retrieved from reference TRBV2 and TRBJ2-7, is EPEVTQTPSHQVTQMGQEVILRCVPISNHLYFYWYRQILGQKVEFLVSFYNNEISEKSEIFDDQFSVERPDGSNFTLKIRSTKLEDSAMYFCASRDTPGTKIYEQYFGPGTRLTVT.

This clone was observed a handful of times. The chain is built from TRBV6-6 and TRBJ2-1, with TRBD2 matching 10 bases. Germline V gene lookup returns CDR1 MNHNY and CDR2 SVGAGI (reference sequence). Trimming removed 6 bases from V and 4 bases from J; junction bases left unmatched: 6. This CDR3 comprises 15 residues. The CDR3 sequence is CASSSTSGYYNEQFF. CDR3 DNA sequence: TGTGCCAGCAGCTCGACTAGCGGGTATTACAATGAGCAGTTCTTC.

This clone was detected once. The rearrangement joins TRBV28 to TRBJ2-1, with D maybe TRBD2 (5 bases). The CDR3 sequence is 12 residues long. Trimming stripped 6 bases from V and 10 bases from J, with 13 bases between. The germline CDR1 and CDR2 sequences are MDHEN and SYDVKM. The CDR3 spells CASSADSGEQFF. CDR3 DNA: TGTGCCAGCAGCGCGGACTCGGGGGAGCAGTTCTTC. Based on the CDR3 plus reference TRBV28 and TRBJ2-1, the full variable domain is DVKVTQSSRYLVKRTGEKVFLECVQDMDHENMFWYRQDPGLGLRLIYFSYDVKMKEKGDIPEGYSVSREKKERFSLILESASTNQTSMYLCASSADSGEQFFGPGTRLTVL.

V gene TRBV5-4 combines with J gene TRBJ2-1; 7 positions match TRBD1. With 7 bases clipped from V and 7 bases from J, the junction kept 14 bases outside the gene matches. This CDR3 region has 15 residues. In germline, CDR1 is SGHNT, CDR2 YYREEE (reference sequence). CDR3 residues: CASLDDGGQWNEQFF. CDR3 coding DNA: TGTGCCAGCTTGGATGATGGGGGACAGTGGAATGAGCAGTTCTTC. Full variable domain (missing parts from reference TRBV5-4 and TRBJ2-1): ETGVTQSPTHLIKTRGQQVTLRCSSQSGHNTVSWYQQALGQGPQFIFQYYREEENGRGNFPPRFSGLQFPNYSSELNVNALELDDSALYLCASLDDGGQWNEQFFGPGTRLTVL.

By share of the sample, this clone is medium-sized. The CDR3, as DNA: TGTGCCAGCAGGGTGGGACAGGCGAGCTCTGGAAACACCATATATTTT. It specifies CASRVGQASSGNTIYF. The chain recombines TRBV2 with TRBJ1-3; TRBD1 matches at 8 bases. After removal of 6 bases from V and 0 bases from J, the junction contained 7 bases not matched to a gene. The CDR3 runs to 16 residues. CDR1 SNHLY and CDR2 FYNNEI come from the germline V gene. The entire variable domain, with the rest obtained from reference TRBV2 and TRBJ1-3, is as follows: EPEVTQTPSHQVTQMGQEVILRCVPISNHLYFYWYRQILGQKVEFLVSFYNNEISEKSEIFDDQFSVERPDGSNFTLKIRSTKLEDSAMYFCASRVGQASSGNTIYFGEGSWLTVV.